This TCR beta chain was obtained from a study of CD8+ T cells in alopecia areata listed by TCRdb under 2018. In terms of the full investigation: Treated patients were enrolled in an open-label pilot trial of oral tofacitinib, 5 to 10 mg twice daily, for moderate-to-severe alopecia areata. RNA came from the PAXgene miRNA kit for fixed scalp, the miRNeasy kit for PBMCs, and the RNeasy kit for mouse skin. Patients received tofacitinib for 6 to 18 months and were then followed off drug for 6 months to check for delayed response and recurrence. Biopsies were taken from tofacitinib-treated patients at baseline and again at 4 and 24 weeks into treatment, and several of those patients also had a later scalp biopsy. The study used high-throughput TCRbeta sequencing to examine T cell clonal expansion in alopecia areata, in both the C3H/HeJ mouse model and human patients. TCRbeta CDR3 regions were amplified by immunoSEQ multiplex PCR with 35 Vbeta forward and 13 Jbeta reverse primers. On the human side, TCRbeta sequencing was run on scalp tissue and on sorted CD4+ and CD8+ peripheral blood T cells from healthy controls and from alopecia areata patients with either patchy or totalis/universalis disease. Scalp clonality was compared across normal scalp (n=4), patchy alopecia areata scalp (n=8), and alopecia totalis/universalis scalp (n=8). Disease severity in treated patients was measured with the SALT score, which quantifies the percentage of affected scalp surface area. Study-wide conclusions, independent of this receptor: Many expanded lesional clones were found to persist in scalp and blood during tofacitinib treatment, and relapse after treatment cessation may be partly explained by this persistence. Unlike mouse skin, which is dominated by gammadelta T cells, normal human skin has resident alphabeta T cells that are also sequenced, and this complicates analysis of the scalp TCR repertoire. Compared with normal scalp, lesional scalp, particularly in alopecia totalis/universalis, had higher clonality and more expanded CD8+ clones, which suggests antigenic drive. Shared TCR sequences between patients were less evident than in mice, which may be partly attributable to HLA diversity in the patient population. Tofacitinib significantly lowered scalp clonality and the number of expanded CD8+ clones among the top 100 scalp clones. The treated cohort was small, with a single nonresponder, so links between baseline CD8+ expansion and response need larger studies.

A remark on this clone: Its antigen is currently not known. No base quality values were provided; no much bigger clone lies one nucleotide off.

The treatment or condition label for this specimen denotes: oral pan-JAK inhibitor, 5-10 mg twice daily. Lesional scalp punch biopsies and peripheral blood were obtained from alopecia areata patients. PBMCs were isolated by density centrifugation and stained for CD3, CD4 and CD8, after which CD4+ and CD8+ T cells were sorted on a FACSAria. The cysteine opens and the phenylalanine closes a CDR3 of 14 amino acids. The only DNA kept is the CDR3, 42 bases in frame from the first base. In the germline V gene, CDR1 corresponds to SGHDN and CDR2 to FVKESK. The V and J ends are trimmed by 1 base and 3 bases, leaving 9 bases between them. Libraries were built with the immunoSEQ multiplex PCR assay. RNA was extracted from all samples and reverse transcribed into cDNA, which served as template for TCR sequencing. SuperScript III was used for first-strand cDNA synthesis, primed with a 2:1 mix of oligo-dT and random hexamers. A synthetic immune receptor repertoire was used to measure amplification bias, and any remaining bias was corrected computationally. Processing in the source paper ran as follows. Raw reads were preprocessed to remove errors, and CDR3 was defined by IMGT conventions from the conserved cysteine to phenylalanine. Clonality was computed as 1 minus the Shannon entropy, with the entropy normalized by log2 of the number of productive unique TCRs. CD4 or CD8 identity of scalp clones was inferred by cross-referencing scalp TCRbeta sequences with sorted blood CD4 and CD8 repertoires. Here the immuneACCESS table is served through TCRdb, limited to in-frame sequences with V and J called. Missing clones are a known gap in these copies; in checked studies unresolved V genes cover under half, and the rest lacks a known reason. That table furnishes V, J and clone size, whereas the DNA furnished D and trimming. Recorded for this sample are 210,000 or so clones; around 66% of them occurred a single time. The ten largest clonotypes hold 1% to 1.5% of the sample.

The sample consisted of CD4+ T cells sorted from blood, taken at approximately week 42, from a patient treated with tofacitinib. The rearrangement joined TRBV14 to TRBJ1-1; the D gene is not confidently resolved. The sequence was collected from a human donor with alopecia areata. The CDR3 has the sequence CASSQVGGDTEAFF. At the DNA level, the sequence is TGTGCCAGCAGCCAAGTGGGCGGTGACACTGAAGCTTTCTTT.